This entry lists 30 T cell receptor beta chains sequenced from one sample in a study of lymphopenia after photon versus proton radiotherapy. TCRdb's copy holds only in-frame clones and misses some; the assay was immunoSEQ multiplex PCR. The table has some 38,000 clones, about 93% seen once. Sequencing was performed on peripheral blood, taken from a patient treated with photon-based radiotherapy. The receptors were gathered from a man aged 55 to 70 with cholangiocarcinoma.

CDR3 DNA: TGCAGCGTTCGGTCCGTCGACAGGGGCCACAATGAGCAGTTCTTC. Its translation is CSVRSVDRGHNEQFF. The chain uses TRBV29-1 and TRBJ2-1; the match to TRBD1 covers 8 bases. The V gene's germline CDR1 is SQVTM and CDR2 ANQGSEA. CDR3 length equals 15 residues. Trimming cost V 5 bases and J 5 bases; bases outside gene matches: 11.

The CDR3 coding sequence is TGTGCCAGCAGCTTCTTATTGGGGAACACTGAAGCTTTCTTT. Its translation is CASSFLLGNTEAFF. The chain is built from TRBV5-5 and TRBJ1-1, with unresolved D. The V and J ends lost 2 bases and 1 base respectively, with 9 bases between them. The CDR3 is made up of 14 amino acids. Looked up from germline, CDR1 is SGHKS and CDR2 is YYEKEE (reference sequence).

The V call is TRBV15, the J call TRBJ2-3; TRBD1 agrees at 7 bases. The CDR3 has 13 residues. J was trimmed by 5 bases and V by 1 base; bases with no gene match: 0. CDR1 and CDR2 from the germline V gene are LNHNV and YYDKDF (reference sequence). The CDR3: CATSRGQGDTQYF. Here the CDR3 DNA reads TGTGCCACCAGCAGAGGACAGGGAGATACGCAGTATTTT.

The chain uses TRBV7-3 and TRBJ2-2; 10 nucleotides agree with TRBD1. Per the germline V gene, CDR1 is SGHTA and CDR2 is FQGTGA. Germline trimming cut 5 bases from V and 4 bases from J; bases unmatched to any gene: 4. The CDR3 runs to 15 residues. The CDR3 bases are TGTGCCAGCAGCGAGGGACAGGGGATCACCGGGGAGCTGTTTTTT. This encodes CASSEGQGITGELFF.

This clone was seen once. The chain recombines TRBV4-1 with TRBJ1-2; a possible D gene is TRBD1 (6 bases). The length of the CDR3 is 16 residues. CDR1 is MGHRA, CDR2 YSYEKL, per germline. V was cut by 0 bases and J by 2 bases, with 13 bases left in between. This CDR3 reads CASSQEGQGLNYGYTF. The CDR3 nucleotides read TGCGCCAGCAGCCAAGAAGGTCAGGGGCTGAACTATGGCTACACCTTC.

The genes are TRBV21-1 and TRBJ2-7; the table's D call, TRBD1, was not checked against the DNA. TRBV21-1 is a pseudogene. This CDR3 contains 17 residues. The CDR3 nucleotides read TGTGCCAGCAGTTCCGGGACAGGGGCAAGAACCGTTTACGAGCAGTACTTC. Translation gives CASSSGTGARTVYEQYF.

The CDR3 DNA reads as TGCGCCAGCAGCCCACAGACGGGTAATGAAAAACTGTTTTTT. Translation: CASSPQTGNEKLFF. The V call is TRBV4-1, the J call TRBJ1-4; no firm D call. The germline V and J ends were trimmed by 4 bases and 4 bases, with 10 bases remaining between them. The CDR3 runs to 14 residues. The germline V gene encodes CDR1 MGHRA and CDR2 YSYEKL.

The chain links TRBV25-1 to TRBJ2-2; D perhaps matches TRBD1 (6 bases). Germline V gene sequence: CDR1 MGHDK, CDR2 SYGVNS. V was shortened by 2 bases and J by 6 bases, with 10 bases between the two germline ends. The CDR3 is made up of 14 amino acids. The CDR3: CASSEQGRPGELFF. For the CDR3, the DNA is TGTGCCAGCAGTGAACAGGGGCGCCCCGGGGAGCTGTTTTTT.

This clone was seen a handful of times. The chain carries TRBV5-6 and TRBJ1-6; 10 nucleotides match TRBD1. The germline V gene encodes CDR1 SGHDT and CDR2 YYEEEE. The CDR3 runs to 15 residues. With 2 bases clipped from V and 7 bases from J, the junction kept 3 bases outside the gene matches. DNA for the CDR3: TGTGCCAGCAGCTTAAGACAGGGGGCGAATTCACCCCTCCACTTT. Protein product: CASSLRQGANSPLHF.

CDR3 nucleotides: TGTGCCAGCAGCTTCTCCGGGTACCAAGAGACCCAGTACTTC. Its translation: CASSFSGYQETQYF. This chain uses TRBV5-6 with TRBJ2-5; D remains ambiguous. The CDR3 is 14 residues long. Trimming took off 2 bases at V and 0 bases at J, with 8 bases between the two ends. CDR1 and CDR2 (germline): SGHDT, YYEEEE.

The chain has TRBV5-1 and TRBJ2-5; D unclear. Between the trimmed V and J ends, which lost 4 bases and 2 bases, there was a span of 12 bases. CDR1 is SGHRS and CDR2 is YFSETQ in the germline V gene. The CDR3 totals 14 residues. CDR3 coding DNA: TGCGCCAGCAGCCCGGCCCGCGTTCAAGAGACCCAGTACTTC. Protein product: CASSPARVQETQYF.

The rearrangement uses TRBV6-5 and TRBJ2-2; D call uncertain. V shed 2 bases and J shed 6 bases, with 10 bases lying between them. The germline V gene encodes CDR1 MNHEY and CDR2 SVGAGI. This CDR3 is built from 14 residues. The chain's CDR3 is CASSYHDASGELFF. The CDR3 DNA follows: TGTGCCAGCAGTTACCATGACGCGTCCGGGGAGCTGTTTTTT.

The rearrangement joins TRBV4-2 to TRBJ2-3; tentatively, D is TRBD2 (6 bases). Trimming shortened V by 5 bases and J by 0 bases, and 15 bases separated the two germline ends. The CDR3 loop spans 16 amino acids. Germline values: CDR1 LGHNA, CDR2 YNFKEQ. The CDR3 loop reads CASSKMTGESTDTQYF. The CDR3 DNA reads TGTGCCAGCAGCAAGATGACGGGGGAAAGCACAGATACGCAGTATTTT.

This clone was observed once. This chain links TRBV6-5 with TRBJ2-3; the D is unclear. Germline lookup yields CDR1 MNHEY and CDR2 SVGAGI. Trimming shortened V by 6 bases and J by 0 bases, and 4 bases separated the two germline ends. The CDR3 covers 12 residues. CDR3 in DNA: TGTGCCAGCAGGCAGAGCACAGATACGCAGTATTTT. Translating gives CASRQSTDTQYF.

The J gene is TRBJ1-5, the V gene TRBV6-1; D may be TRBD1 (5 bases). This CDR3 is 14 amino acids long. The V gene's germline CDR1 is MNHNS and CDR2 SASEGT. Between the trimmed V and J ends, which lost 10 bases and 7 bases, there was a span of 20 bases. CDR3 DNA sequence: TGTGCCACCTCAGAGTGGGGGAAGAGCCAGCCCCAGCATTTT. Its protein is CATSEWGKSQPQHF.

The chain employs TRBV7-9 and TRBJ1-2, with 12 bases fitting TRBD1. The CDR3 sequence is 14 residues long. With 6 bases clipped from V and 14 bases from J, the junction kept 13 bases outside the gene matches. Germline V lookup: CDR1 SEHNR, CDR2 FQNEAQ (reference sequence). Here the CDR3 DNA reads TGTGCCAGCAGACCAACGGGACAGGGGGCGCAGAGAACCTTC. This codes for CASRPTGQGAQRTF.

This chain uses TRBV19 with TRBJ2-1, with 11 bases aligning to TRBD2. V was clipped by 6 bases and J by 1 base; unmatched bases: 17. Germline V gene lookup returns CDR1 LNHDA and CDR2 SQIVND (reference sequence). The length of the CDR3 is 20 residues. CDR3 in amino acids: CASRPLQGYSSGRSYNEQFF. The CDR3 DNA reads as TGTGCCAGTAGACCACTCCAGGGGTATTCTAGCGGGAGGTCCTACAATGAGCAGTTCTTC.

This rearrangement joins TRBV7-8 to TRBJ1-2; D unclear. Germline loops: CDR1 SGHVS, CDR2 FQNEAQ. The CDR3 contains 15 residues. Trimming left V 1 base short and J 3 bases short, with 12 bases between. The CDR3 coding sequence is TGTGCCAGCAGCTTAGTTGGGGTACCCTACTATGGCTACACCTTC. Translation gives CASSLVGVPYYGYTF.

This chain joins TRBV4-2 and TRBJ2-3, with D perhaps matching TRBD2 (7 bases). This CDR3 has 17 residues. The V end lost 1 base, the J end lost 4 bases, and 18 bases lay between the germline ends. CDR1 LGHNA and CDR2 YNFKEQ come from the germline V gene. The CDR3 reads CASSQVSGAGDPDTQYF. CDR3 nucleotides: TGTGCCAGCAGCCAAGTCTCGGGGGCGGGAGATCCAGATACGCAGTATTTT.

CDR3 coding DNA: TGTGCCATCAGTGAGTCCGCCCCACGGTGGAGCCAAGAGACCCAGTACTTC. It translates to CAISESAPRWSQETQYF. The J gene is TRBJ2-5, the V gene TRBV10-3; no definite D call. CDR3 length: 17 amino acids. Germline assignment: CDR1 ENHRY and CDR2 SYGVKD. V lost 0 bases and J 1 base, leaving 15 bases between the germline ends.

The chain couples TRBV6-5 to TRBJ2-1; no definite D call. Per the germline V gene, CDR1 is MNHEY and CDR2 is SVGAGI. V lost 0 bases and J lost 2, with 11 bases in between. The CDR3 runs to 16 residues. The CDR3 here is CASSYSIRLAYNEQFF. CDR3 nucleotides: TGTGCCAGCAGTTACTCGATCCGGCTAGCCTACAATGAGCAGTTCTTC.

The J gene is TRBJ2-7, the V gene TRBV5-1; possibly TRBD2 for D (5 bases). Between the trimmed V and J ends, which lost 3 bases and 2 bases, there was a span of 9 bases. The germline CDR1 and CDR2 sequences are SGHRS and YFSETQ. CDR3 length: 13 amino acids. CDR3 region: CASSSRGTYEQYF. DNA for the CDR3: TGCGCCAGCAGCTCACGGGGAACCTACGAGCAGTACTTC.

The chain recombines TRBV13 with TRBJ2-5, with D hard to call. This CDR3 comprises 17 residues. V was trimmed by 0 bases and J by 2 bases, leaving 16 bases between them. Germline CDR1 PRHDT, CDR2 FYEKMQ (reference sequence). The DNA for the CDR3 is TGTGCCAGCAGCTTAGGCCTCCCAGGCTCACCTCAAGAGACCCAGTACTTC. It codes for CASSLGLPGSPQETQYF.

The CDR3 region has the DNA TGTGCCAGCTCAGCTCAGGTGAGCAATCAGCCCCAGCATTTT. This codes for CASSAQVSNQPQHF. The chain couples TRBV18 to TRBJ1-5; D is unresolved. V was trimmed by 5 bases and J by 1 base, leaving 9 bases between them. The CDR3 runs 14 residues. The germline CDR1 and CDR2 sequences are KGHSH and LQKENI.

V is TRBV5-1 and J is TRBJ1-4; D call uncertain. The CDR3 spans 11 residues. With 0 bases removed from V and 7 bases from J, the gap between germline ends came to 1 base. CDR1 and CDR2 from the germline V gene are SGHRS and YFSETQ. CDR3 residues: CASSLGEKLFF. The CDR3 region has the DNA TGCGCCAGCAGCTTGGGTGAAAAACTGTTTTTT.

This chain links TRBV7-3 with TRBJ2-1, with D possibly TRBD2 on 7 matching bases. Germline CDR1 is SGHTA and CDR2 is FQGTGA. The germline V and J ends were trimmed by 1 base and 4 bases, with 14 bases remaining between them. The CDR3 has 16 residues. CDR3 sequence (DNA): TGTGCCAGCAGCTTAAGCGGGGGCCAGACATACAATGAGCAGTTCTTC. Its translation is CASSLSGGQTYNEQFF.

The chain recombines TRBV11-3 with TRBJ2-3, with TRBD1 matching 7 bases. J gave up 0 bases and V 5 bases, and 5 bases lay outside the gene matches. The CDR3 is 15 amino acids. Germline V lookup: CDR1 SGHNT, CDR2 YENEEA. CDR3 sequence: CASSIRDSSTDTQYF. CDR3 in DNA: TGTGCCAGCAGCATCCGGGACAGCAGCACAGATACGCAGTATTTT. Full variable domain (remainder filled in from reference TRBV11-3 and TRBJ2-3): EAGVVQSPRYKIIEKKQPVAFWCNPISGHNTLYWYLQNLGQGPELLIRYENEEAVDDSQLPKDRFSAERLKGVDSTLKIQPAELGDSAVYLCASSIRDSSTDTQYFGPGTRLTVL.

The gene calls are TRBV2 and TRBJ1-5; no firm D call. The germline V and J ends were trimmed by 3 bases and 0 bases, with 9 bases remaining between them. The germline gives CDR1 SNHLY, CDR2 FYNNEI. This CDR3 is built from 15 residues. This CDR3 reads CASSELQISNQPQHF. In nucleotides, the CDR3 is TGTGCCAGCAGTGAGTTACAGATTAGCAATCAGCCCCAGCATTTT.

CDR3 nucleotide sequence: TGCGCCAGCAAACAGGGGGAGACCCAGTACTTC. Translation gives CASKQGETQYF. V and J are TRBV5-1 and TRBJ2-5; TRBD1 aligns across 7 bases. V was pared by 6 bases and J by 5 bases, with 1 base of the junction left unmatched. Per germline, CDR1 SGHRS and CDR2 YFSETQ. This CDR3 region has 11 residues.

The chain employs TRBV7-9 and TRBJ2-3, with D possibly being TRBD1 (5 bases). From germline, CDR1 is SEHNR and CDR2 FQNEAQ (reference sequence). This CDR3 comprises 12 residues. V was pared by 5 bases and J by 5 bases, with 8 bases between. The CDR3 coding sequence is TGTGCCAGCAGCACGCAGGGAGATACGCAGTATTTT. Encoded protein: CASSTQGDTQYF.